A single sample is the source of the 18 T cell receptor beta chains below, sequenced in a study of blood T cell repertoires in COVID-19. Data came from immunoSEQ multiplex PCR; TCRdb stores just in-frame clones and leaves some out. This table holds about 170,000 clones, around 90% found once. Material for sequencing was peripheral blood. Receptors were obtained from a woman older than 75 with COVID-19, enrolled during active disease.

This clone was picked up a small number of times. This chain uses TRBV5-4 with TRBJ1-2; D is possibly TRBD1 (5 bases). V dropped 4 bases and J dropped 4 bases, with 17 bases sitting between them. The CDR3 is 15 amino acids. Germline assignment: CDR1 SGHNT and CDR2 YYREEE (reference sequence). Here the CDR3 DNA reads TGTGCCAGCAGCCTATTAGGGGTAGATGGCTATGGCTACACCTTC. Protein sequence: CASSLLGVDGYGYTF.

The rearrangement uses TRBV7-6 and TRBJ2-2, with 7 bases matching TRBD1. J gave up 0 bases and V 3 bases, and 7 bases lay outside the gene matches. CDR3 length: 17 amino acids. Germline V gene data show CDR1 as SGHVS and CDR2 as FNYEAQ. The CDR3 nucleotides read TGTGCCAGCAGCTTCCCCACAGGGGCCTCGAACACCGGGGAGCTGTTTTTT. This codes for CASSFPTGASNTGELFF.

The J gene is TRBJ1-5, the V gene TRBV5-8; 10 bases agree with TRBD1. This CDR3 is built from 14 residues. The trim removed 4 bases at V and 7 bases at J, leaving 5 bases unmatched. The germline CDR1 and CDR2 sequences are SGHTS and YDEGEE. The CDR3 bases are TGTGCCAGCAGCCGGGACAGGGGTTCACAGCCCCAGCATTTT. It specifies CASSRDRGSQPQHF.

This sequence joins TRBV4-2 and TRBJ2-7, with a weak D call TRBD1 (5 bases). With 3 bases removed from V and 5 bases from J, the gap between germline ends came to 11 bases. CDR1 is LGHNA and CDR2 is YNFKEQ in the germline V gene. This CDR3 comprises 13 residues. CDR3 in amino acids: CASSQTVYDEQYF. CDR3 nucleotide sequence: TGTGCCAGCAGCCAGACAGTCTACGACGAGCAGTACTTC.

This clone was detected a few times. At one of its ends the junction is not consistent with the germline gene, which may arise from a read error. V usage is TRBV10-3 and J usage is TRBJ1-2; no clear D gene. The CDR3 contains 13 residues. Germline CDR1 is ENHRY and CDR2 is SYGVKD. The CDR3 DNA sequence: TGTGCCATCAGCGAGTCTCTTTTCTATGGCTACACCTTC. Amino acids: CAISESLFYGYTF.

The chain links TRBV21-1 to TRBJ2-5; the table's D call of TRBD1 was not tested on the DNA. TRBV21-1 is a pseudogene locus. The CDR3 has 15 amino acids. The CDR3 DNA sequence: TGTGCCAGCAGCAAAGAGGGGCAGACTCAGGAGACCCAGTACTTC. Translated: CASSKEGQTQETQYF.

The chain uses TRBV5-1 and TRBJ2-1; D remains unclear. CDR1 is SGHRS, CDR2 YFSETQ, per germline. The CDR3 has 14 amino acids. Trimming removed 0 bases at V and 8 bases at J, with 12 bases between. The DNA for the CDR3 is TGCGCCAGCAGCTTGGGCGACTTTTCTGATGAGCAGTTCTTC. This codes for CASSLGDFSDEQFF.

This rearrangement joins TRBV18 to TRBJ2-3; the D gene is possibly TRBD2 (6 bases). This CDR3 region has 16 residues. V gave up 3 bases and J gave up 6 bases, with 19 bases separating them. Germline V CDR1 and CDR2: KGHSH, LQKENI. This chain's CDR3 is CASSPDRTGRSDTQYF. The CDR3 DNA reads as TGTGCCAGCTCACCGGACCGGACGGGGAGGTCGGATACGCAGTATTTT.

This clone came up once. The chain carries TRBV7-2 and TRBJ1-6; 7 positions match TRBD1. Germline CDR1 and CDR2: SGHTA and FQGNSA. The trim removed 1 base at V and 6 bases at J, leaving 9 bases unmatched. The CDR3 covers 17 residues. For the CDR3, the DNA is TGTGCCAGCAGCTTAGGAGGGCCAGGGGGTTTTAATTCACCCCTCCACTTT. It translates to CASSLGGPGGFNSPLHF.

This chain links TRBV28 with TRBJ2-7; 9 positions agree with TRBD1. The CDR3 is made up of 15 amino acids. V dropped 4 bases and J dropped 3; count of bases not matched to a gene: 7. CDR1 is MDHEN, CDR2 SYDVKM, per germline. The DNA for the CDR3 is TGTGCCAGCAGTTCCCCGGGACAGGGAGTCTACGAGCAGTACTTC. It encodes CASSSPGQGVYEQYF.

The sample holds one count of this clone. J is TRBJ2-3 and V is TRBV7-2; 10 nucleotides agree with TRBD2. From germline, CDR1 is SGHTA and CDR2 FQGNSA. V shed 6 bases and J 6 bases; nucleotides not matched to a gene: 12. CDR3 length: 16 amino acids. The CDR3 region has the DNA TGTGCCAGCAGTCCCGTCCTAGCGGGAGTAGGGGATACGCAGTATTTT. Encoded protein: CASSPVLAGVGDTQYF.

The genes are TRBV10-3 and TRBJ1-1; no firm D call. The CDR3 contains 14 residues. Germline loops: CDR1 ENHRY, CDR2 SYGVKD. V lost 0 bases, J lost 4 bases, and 9 bases lay in between. CDR3: CAISESREGTEAFF. For the CDR3, the DNA is TGTGCCATCAGTGAGTCACGGGAGGGCACTGAAGCTTTCTTT.

The V and J genes are TRBV11-2 and TRBJ2-5; 8 bases agree with TRBD1. V lost 2 bases and J lost 5; bases outside the gene matches: 4. Germline V gene data show CDR1 as SGHAT and CDR2 as FQNNGV. This CDR3 region has 14 residues. The CDR3 protein is CASSLMGQEETQYF. CDR3 nucleotides: TGTGCCAGCAGCTTAATGGGACAGGAGGAGACCCAGTACTTC.

This clone was seen only once. V usage is TRBV18 and J usage is TRBJ2-3, with D unclear. In germline, CDR1 is KGHSH, CDR2 LQKENI. Deletions cut 5 bases from V and 0 bases from J, with 9 bases between. CDR3 length: 14 residues. Written as DNA, the CDR3 is TGTGCCAGCTCAAGACTGGAAAGCACAGATACGCAGTATTTT. Translating gives CASSRLESTDTQYF.

The chain joins TRBV7-8 to TRBJ2-3; D not resolved. V gave up 6 bases and J gave up 4 bases, with 11 bases separating them. The germline V gene encodes CDR1 SGHVS and CDR2 FQNEAQ. The CDR3 totals 13 residues. The CDR3 loop is CASSTSLPDTQYF. The CDR3 DNA is TGTGCCAGCAGTACCAGTCTGCCAGATACGCAGTATTTT. Full variable domain (outside the CDR3, taken from reference TRBV7-8 and TRBJ2-3): GAGVSQSPRYKVAKRGQDVALRCDPISGHVSLFWYQQALGQGPEFLTYFQNEAQLDKSGLPSDRFFAERPEGSVSTLKIQRTQQEDSAVYLCASSTSLPDTQYFGPGTRLTVL.

The CDR3 DNA sequence: TGTGCCAGCAGCGTAGAAGGCGGGAGGGCAGATACGCAGTATTTT. It yields the protein CASSVEGGRADTQYF. The V and J genes are TRBV9 and TRBJ2-3; 9 bases are shared with TRBD2. V was clipped by 0 bases and J by 4 bases; unmatched bases: 3. CDR1 is SGDLS, CDR2 YYNGEE, per germline. This CDR3 has 15 amino acids.

V gene TRBV7-2 combines with J gene TRBJ2-7; TRBD2 agrees at 10 bases. The CDR3 contains 15 residues. Germline CDR1 and CDR2: SGHTA and FQGNSA. With V trimmed by 5 bases and J by 7 bases, 11 bases remained unmatched. The CDR3 coding sequence is TGTGCCAGCAGCCCAGAAAGCGGGAGGGCTTTAGAGCAGTACTTC. Protein: CASSPESGRALEQYF.

The gene calls are TRBV7-8 and TRBJ1-1, with D possibly TRBD1 on 6 matching bases. CDR3 length: 14 residues. V dropped 5 bases and J dropped 1 base, with 11 bases sitting between them. The germline CDR1 and CDR2 sequences are SGHVS and FQNEAQ. CDR3 in DNA: TGTGCCAGCAGCCTCAGGGGTAGGAACACTGAAGCTTTCTTT. Translating it yields CASSLRGRNTEAFF.